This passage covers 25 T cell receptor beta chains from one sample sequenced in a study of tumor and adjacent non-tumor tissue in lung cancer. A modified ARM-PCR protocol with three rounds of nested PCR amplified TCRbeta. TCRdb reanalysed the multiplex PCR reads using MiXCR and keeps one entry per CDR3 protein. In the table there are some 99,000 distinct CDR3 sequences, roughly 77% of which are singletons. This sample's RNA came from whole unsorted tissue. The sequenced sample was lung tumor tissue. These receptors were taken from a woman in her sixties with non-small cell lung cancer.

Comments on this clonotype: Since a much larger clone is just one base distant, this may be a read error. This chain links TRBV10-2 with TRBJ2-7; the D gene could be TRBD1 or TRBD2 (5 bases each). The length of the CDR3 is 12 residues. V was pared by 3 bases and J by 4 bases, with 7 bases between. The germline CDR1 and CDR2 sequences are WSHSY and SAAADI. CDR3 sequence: CASSDEGYEQYF. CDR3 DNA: TGCGCCAGCAGTGATGAGGGGTACGAGCAGTACTTC.

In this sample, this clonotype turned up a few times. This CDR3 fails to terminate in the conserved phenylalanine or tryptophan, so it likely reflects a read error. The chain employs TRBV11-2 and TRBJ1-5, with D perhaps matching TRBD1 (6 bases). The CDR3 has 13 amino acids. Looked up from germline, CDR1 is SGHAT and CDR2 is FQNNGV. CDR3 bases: TGTGCCTGGTCCCGGGACAAGGGTCAGGCCCAGCATTCT. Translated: CAWSRDKGQAQHS.

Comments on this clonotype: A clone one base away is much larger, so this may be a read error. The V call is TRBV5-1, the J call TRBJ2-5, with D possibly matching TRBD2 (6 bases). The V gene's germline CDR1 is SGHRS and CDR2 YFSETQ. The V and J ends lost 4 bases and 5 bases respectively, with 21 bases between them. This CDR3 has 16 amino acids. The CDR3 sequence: CASSRSSGTSGETQYF. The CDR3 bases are TGCGCCAGCAGCCGGAGTAGCGGAACATCCGGGGAGACCCAGTACTTC.

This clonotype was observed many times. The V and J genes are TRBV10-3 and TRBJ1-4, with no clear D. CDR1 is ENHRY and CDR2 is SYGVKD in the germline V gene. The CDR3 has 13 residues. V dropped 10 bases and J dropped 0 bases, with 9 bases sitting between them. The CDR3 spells CATGQATNEKLFF. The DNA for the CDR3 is TGTGCCACTGGGCAGGCAACTAATGAAAAACTGTTTTTT.

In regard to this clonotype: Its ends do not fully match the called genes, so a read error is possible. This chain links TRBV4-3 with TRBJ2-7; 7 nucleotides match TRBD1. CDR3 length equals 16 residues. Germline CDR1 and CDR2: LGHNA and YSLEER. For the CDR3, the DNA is TGTGCCAACAGCCAAGATTATGATGACAGGGTCGACGAGCAGTACTTC. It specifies CANSQDYDDRVDEQYF.

The CDR3 DNA follows: TGCAGTACACTAGGGCCGGGGGCAGGGTTGTCACCCCTCCACTTT. Translated, it gives CSTLGPGAGLSPLHF. The V call is TRBV20-1, the J call TRBJ1-6; maybe TRBD1 (6 bases). The V gene lost 8 bases and the J gene lost 10 bases, with 24 bases spanning the gap. Germline V gene sequence: CDR1 DFQATT, CDR2 SNEGSKA (reference sequence). The CDR3 is made up of 15 amino acids.

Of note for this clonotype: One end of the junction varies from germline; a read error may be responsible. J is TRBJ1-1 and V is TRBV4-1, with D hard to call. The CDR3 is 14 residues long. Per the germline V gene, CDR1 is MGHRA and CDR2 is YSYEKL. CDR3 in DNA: TGTGCCAGCAACCAACCTATCATCCACACTGAAGCTTTCTTT. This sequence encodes CASNQPIIHTEAFF.

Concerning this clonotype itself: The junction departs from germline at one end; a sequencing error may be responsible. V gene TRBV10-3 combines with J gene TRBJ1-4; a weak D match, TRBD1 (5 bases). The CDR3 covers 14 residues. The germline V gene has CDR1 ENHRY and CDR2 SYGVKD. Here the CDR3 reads CVISDGRTGEKLFF. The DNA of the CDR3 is TGCGTCATCAGTGATGGCAGAACAGGTGAAAAACTGTTTTTT.

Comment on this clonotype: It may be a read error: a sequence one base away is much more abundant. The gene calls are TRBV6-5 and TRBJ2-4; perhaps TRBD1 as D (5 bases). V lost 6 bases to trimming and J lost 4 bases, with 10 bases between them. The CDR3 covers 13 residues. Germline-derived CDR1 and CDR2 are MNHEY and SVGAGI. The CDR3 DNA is TGTGCCAGCAGCGACAGAATTAAAAACATTCAGTACTTC. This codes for CASSDRIKNIQYF.

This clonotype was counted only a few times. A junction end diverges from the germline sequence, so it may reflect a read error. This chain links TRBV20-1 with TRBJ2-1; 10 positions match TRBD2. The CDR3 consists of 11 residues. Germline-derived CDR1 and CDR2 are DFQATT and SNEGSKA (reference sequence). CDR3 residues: CSRTSGNEQLF. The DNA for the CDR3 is TGCAGTCGGACTAGCGGCAATGAGCAGCTCTTC.

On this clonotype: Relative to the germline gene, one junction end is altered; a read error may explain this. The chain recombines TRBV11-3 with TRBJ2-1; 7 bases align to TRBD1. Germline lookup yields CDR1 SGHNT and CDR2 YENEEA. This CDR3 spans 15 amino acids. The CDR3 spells CASSIGGQVYNELFF. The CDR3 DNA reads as TGTGCCAGCAGCATAGGAGGACAGGTCTACAATGAGCTGTTCTTC.

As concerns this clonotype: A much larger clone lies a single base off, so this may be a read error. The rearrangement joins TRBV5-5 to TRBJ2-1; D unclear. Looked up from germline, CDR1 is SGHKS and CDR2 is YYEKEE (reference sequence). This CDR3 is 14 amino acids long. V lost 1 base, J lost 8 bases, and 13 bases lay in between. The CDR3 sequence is CASSLRAMADEQFF. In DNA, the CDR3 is TGTGCCAGCAGCTTGCGCGCAATGGCGGATGAGCAGTTCTTC.

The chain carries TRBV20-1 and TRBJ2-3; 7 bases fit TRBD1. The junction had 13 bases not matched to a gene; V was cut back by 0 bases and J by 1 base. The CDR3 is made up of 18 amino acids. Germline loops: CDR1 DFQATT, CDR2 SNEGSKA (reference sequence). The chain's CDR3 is CSARDPGGAIGRTDTQYF. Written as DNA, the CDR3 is TGCAGTGCTAGAGATCCAGGGGGTGCGATCGGGCGCACAGATACGCAGTATTTT.

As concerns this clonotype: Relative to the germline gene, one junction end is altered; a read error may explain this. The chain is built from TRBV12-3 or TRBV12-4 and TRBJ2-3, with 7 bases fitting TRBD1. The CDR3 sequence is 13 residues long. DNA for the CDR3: TGTGCCAGTAGGATAGGGGGCACAGATACGGAGTATTTT. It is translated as CASRIGGTDTEYF.

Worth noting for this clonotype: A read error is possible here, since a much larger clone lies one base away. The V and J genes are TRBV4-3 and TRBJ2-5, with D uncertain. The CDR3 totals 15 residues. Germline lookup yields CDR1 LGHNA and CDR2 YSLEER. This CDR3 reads CARSQEWVGQETQYF. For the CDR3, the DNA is TGCGCCAGAAGCCAAGAATGGGTGGGCCAAGAGACCCAGTACTTC.

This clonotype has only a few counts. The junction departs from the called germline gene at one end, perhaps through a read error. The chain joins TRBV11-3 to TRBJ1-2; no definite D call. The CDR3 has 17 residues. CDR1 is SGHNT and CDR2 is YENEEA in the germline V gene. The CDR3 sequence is CTSILLHAGGSIYGYTF. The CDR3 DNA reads TGTACCAGCATCTTATTACATGCAGGAGGATCTATCTATGGCTACACCTTC.

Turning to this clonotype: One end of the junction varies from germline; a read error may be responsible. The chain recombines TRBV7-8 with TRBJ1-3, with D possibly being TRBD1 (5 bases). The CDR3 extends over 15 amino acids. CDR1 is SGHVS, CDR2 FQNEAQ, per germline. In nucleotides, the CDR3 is TGTGCCAGCAACTTAGAGGGGTACTCTGGAAACACCAAATATTTT. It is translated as CASNLEGYSGNTKYF.

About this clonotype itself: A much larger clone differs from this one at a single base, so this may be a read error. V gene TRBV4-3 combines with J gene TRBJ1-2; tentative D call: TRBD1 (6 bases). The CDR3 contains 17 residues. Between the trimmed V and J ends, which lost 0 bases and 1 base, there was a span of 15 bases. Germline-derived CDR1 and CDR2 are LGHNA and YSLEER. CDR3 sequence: CASSQELGGWVNYGYTF. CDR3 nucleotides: TGCGCCAGCAGCCAAGAGCTGGGGGGCTGGGTTAACTATGGCTACACCTTC.

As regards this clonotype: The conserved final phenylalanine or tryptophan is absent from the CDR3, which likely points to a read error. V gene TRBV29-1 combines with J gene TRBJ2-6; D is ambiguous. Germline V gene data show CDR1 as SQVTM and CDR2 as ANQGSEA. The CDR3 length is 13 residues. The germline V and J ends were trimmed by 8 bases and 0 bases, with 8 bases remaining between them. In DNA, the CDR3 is TGCAGCACCATGAGCTCTGGGGCCAACGTCCTGACTTCC. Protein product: CSTMSSGANVLTS.

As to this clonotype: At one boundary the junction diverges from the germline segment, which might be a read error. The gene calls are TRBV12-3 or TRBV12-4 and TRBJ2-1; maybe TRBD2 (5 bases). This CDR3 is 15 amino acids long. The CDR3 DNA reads TGTGTCAGCGGCCCCCCCACAGTTAGGAGCTATGAGCAGTTCTTC. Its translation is CVSGPPTVRSYEQFF.

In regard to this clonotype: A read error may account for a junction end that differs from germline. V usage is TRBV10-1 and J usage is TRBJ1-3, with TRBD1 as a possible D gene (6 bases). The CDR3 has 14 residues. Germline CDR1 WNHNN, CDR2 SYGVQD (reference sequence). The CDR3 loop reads CASSGDNSGKTIYF. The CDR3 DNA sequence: TGCGCCAGTAGTGGGGACAACTCTGGAAAGACCATATATTTT.

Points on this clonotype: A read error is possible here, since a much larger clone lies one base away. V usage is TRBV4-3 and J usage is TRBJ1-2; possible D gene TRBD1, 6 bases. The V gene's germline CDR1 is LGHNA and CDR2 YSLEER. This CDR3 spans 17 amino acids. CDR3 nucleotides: TGCGTCAGCAGCCAAGATTCGAGCAGGGGAGGACTCTATGGCTACACCTTC. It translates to CVSSQDSSRGGLYGYTF.

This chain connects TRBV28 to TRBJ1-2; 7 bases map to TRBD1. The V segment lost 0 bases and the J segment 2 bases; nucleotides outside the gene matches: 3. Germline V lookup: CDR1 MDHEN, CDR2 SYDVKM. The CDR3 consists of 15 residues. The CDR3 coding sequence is TGTGCCAGCAGTTTATGGTCAGGGGGGAACTATGGCTACACCTTC. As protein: CASSLWSGGNYGYTF.

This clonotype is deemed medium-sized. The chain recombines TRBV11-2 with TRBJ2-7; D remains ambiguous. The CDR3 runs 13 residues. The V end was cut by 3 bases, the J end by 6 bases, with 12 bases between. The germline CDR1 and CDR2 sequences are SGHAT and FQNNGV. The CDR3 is CASSLVPGREQYF. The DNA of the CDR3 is TGTGCCAGCAGCTTGGTACCGGGCCGCGAGCAGTACTTC. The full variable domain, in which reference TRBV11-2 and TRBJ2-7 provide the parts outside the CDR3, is EAGVAQSPRYKIIEKRQSVAFWCNPISGHATLYWYQQILGQGPKLLIQFQNNGVVDDSQLPKDRFSAERLKGVDSTLKIQPAKLEDSAVYLCASSLVPGREQYFGPGTRLTVT.

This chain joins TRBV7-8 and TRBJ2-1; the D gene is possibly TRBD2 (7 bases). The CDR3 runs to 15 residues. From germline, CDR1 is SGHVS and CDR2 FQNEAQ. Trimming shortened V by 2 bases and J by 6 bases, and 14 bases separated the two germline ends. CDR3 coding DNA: TGTGCCAGCAGCTTAAGGGGGGGGCCATTCAATGAGCAGTTCTTC. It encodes CASSLRGGPFNEQFF.